Here is one T cell receptor beta chain with its context. These data belong to a study of blood T cell repertoires in COVID-19. Study in general: The United States, Italy and Spain were the sources of the acute and convalescent COVID-19 samples.

TCRdb's table, derived via immunoSEQ multiplex PCR, lists solely in-frame clones and lacks some. The sample consists of 200,000 to 300,000 clones, 75% to 85% of them appearing once. The source material was peripheral blood. The sequence came from a woman aged 55-69 years with active or convalescent COVID-19.

The CDR3, as DNA: TGTGCCAGTAGTCGACGTAAATGGGACAGGGGGCTGAATGAGCAGTTCTTC. Translating gives CASSRRKWDRGLNEQFF. The J gene is TRBJ2-1, the V gene TRBV19; 12 bases match TRBD1. Germline loops: CDR1 LNHDA, CDR2 SQIVND (reference sequence). J was trimmed by 7 bases and V by 5 bases; bases with no gene match: 12. The CDR3 runs to 17 residues.